These T cell receptor beta chains were read from a single sample in a study of regulatory T cells. Sequencing was performed with immunoSEQ multiplex PCR; in TCRdb, only in-frame clones are kept and a portion is missing. The table lists 30,000 to 40,000 clones, about 91% of them singletons. The specimen was conventional CD4+ T cells sorted from blood. These receptors all come from a young adult with CD3G deficiency. CDR3s include the opening cysteine and the closing phenylalanine or tryptophan. D genes are given only for firm matches. Some rows have no size entry. The others give once, few or many, or a class for an expanded clone.

>TRBV28|NA|TRBD1|TRBJ1-5
TGTGCCAGCAGCCCCCATACAGGGGGGGTACAGCCCCAGCATTTT
CASSPHTGGVQPQHF
>TRBV5-1|NA|TRBD2|TRBJ2-7
TGCGCCAGCAGCTCGGGACTAGCGGGATGGCCGGGTGACGAGCAGTACTTC
CASSSGLAGWPGDEQYF
>TRBV7-9|NA|NA|TRBJ2-7
TGTGCCAGCAGCTACCAGGGACACGAGCAGTACTTC
CASSYQGHEQYF
>TRBV7-2|NA|TRBD2|TRBJ2-5
TGTGCCAGCAGCTTAGGACTAGCGGGGGCAGAGACCCAGTACTTC
CASSLGLAGAETQYF
>TRBV28|NA|NA|TRBJ2-3
TGTGCCAGCAGCCGAGGGGCCAACACAGATACGCAGTATTTT
CASSRGANTDTQYF
>TRBV28|NA|NA|TRBJ2-7
TGTGCCAGCAGTCTCAGTAAGAGCGAGCAGTACTTC
CASSLSKSEQYF
>TRBV28|NA|TRBD2|TRBJ2-1
TGTGCCAGCAGTCCGACTAGCGCGGGGTACAATGAGCAGTTCTTC
CASSPTSAGYNEQFF
>TRBV7-9|NA|TRBD1|TRBJ2-7
TGTGCCAGCAGCTTATCGACAGGGGCCTACGAGCAGTACTTC
CASSLSTGAYEQYF
>TRBV19|few|NA|TRBJ1-5
TGTGCCAGTAGTATAGATTCAGGGAAGGTTCAGCCCCAGCATTTT
CASSIDSGKVQPQHF
>TRBV5-1|NA|TRBD1|TRBJ2-2
TGCGCCAGCAGCTTGAGGTCAGGGGGAGACACCGGGGAGCTGTTTTTT
CASSLRSGGDTGELFF
>TRBV7-9|NA|NA|TRBJ2-7
TGTGCCAGCAGCTTAGGACAGAACTACGAGCAGTACTTC
CASSLGQNYEQYF
>TRBV6-1|NA|NA|TRBJ2-1
TGTGCCAGCAGAAAGGTTAGGCAGGACAATGAGCAGTTCTTC
CASRKVRQDNEQFF
>TRBV6-6|NA|NA|TRBJ1-2
TGTGCCAGCAGTGCCTCCCCGGGGGGCGCGGGTGGCTACACCTTC
CASSASPGGAGGYTF
>TRBV28|NA|NA|TRBJ2-7
TGTGCCAGCAGTCCCCAAGGGCACACCAAGGCCTACGAGCAGTACTTC
CASSPQGHTKAYEQYF
>TRBV18|NA|NA|TRBJ2-5
TGTGCCAGCTCCCTCACGGAACAAGAGACCCAGTACTTC
CASSLTEQETQYF
>TRBV19|few|TRBD2|TRBJ2-2
TGTGCCAGTAGTGACGGCGGGAGGGGTCGGGAGCTGTTTTTT
CASSDGGRGRELFF
>TRBV7-2|NA|NA|TRBJ2-3
TGTGCCAGCAGCTTCCAGAGCACAGATACGCAGTATTTT
CASSFQSTDTQYF
>TRBV5-1|NA|TRBD2|TRBJ2-5
TGCGCCAGCAGGTCCGGGACTAGCGCTCAAGAGACCCAGTACTTC
CASRSGTSAQETQYF
>TRBV11-2|NA|NA|TRBJ2-5
TGTGCCAGCAGCTTATCCAGGGGTGCGGAGACCCAGTACTTC
CASSLSRGAETQYF
>TRBV6-1|NA|NA|TRBJ2-1
TGTGCCAGCACTCGGGGCGATGAGCAGTTCTTC
CASTRGDEQFF
>TRBV6-1|NA|NA|TRBJ1-2
TGTGCCAGCAGTGATTATTACGACAGCACCTATGGCTACACCTTC
CASSDYYDSTYGYTF
>TRBV10-3|NA|NA|TRBJ1-1
TGTGCCATCAGGGGGGAAAACACTGAAGCTTTCTTT
CAIRGENTEAFF
>TRBV21-1|NA|NA|TRBJ2-5
TGTGCCAGCAGCAAAGGTGGGGGAGGGTTGGGTCGAGAGACCCAGTACTTC
CASSKGGGGLGRETQYF
>TRBV6-1|few|NA|TRBJ2-7
TGTGCCAGCAGTGAAGTTGGAGGAAGGGGGCAGTACTTC
CASSEVGGRGQYF
>TRBV11-2|NA|NA|TRBJ2-7
TGTGCCAGCAGCTTAGATAGGGAACTCGAGCAGTACTTC
CASSLDRELEQYF
>TRBV10-3|NA|TRBD2|TRBJ2-1
TGTGCCATCGGGGTAGCGGGCTCTGTTAATGAGCAGTTCTTC
CAIGVAGSVNEQFF
>TRBV23-1|NA|NA|TRBJ1-3
TGCGCCAGTCGGCGGCCGGACGGTTCTGGAAACACCATATATTTT
CASRRPDGSGNTIYF
>TRBV5-1|once|NA|TRBJ2-1
TGCGCCAGCAGCTTGGCCGTTCCGGGGGGACACTACAATGAGCAGTTCTTC
CASSLAVPGGHYNEQFF
>TRBV5-1|NA|NA|TRBJ1-1
TGCGCCAGCAGCTTGGGCAGGGGGAACACTGAAGCTTTCTTT
CASSLGRGNTEAFF
>TRBV20-1|once|NA|TRBJ2-3
TGCAGTGCCCCGGGGGCAGATACGCAGTATTTT
CSAPGADTQYF
>TRBV28|NA|TRBD1|TRBJ2-2
TGTGCCAGCAGTTTATCCAGGGGGCGGGTCGGGGAGCTGTTTTTT
CASSLSRGRVGELFF
>TRBV5-1|once|TRBD1|TRBJ1-1
TGCGCCAGCAGCTCGACAGGGGGAGGAGGGGTTGAAGCTTTCTTT
CASSSTGGGGVEAFF
>TRBV7-8|once|TRBD2|TRBJ2-5
TGTGCCAGCAGCTTAGCATCTCCGGGAGGGGGGGAGACCCAGTACTTC
CASSLASPGGGETQYF
>TRBV6-1|few|NA|TRBJ1-5
TGTGCCAGCAGTGAAGCAATGCGAAGTCCCCAGCATTTT
CASSEAMRSPQHF
>TRBV10-2|NA|TRBD2|TRBJ2-7
TGCGCCAGCAGCCCCGGGGGGTGGGGTAACGAGCAGTACTTC
CASSPGGWGNEQYF
>TRBV7-8|NA|NA|TRBJ2-3
TGTGCCAGCAGCATCGGGGGTCGAGAAGATACGCAGTATTTT
CASSIGGREDTQYF
>TRBV5-1|NA|TRBD1|TRBJ1-1
TGCGCCAGCAGCCGGGACAGGGGGCGAGGGACTGAAGCTTTCTTT
CASSRDRGRGTEAFF
>TRBV6-1|once|TRBD1|TRBJ2-7
TGTGCCAGCAGTCCGGGACAGGGGATTGCCTACGAGCAGTACTTC
CASSPGQGIAYEQYF
>TRBV5-1|NA|NA|TRBJ2-6
TGCGCCAGCAGCTTGGCCGGGGCTAGCTCTGGGGCCAACGTCCTGACTTTC
CASSLAGASSGANVLTF
>TRBV28|NA|TRBD1|TRBJ1-5
TGTGCCAGCAGCTACCTCGACAGGGACCAGCCCCAGCATTTT
CASSYLDRDQPQHF